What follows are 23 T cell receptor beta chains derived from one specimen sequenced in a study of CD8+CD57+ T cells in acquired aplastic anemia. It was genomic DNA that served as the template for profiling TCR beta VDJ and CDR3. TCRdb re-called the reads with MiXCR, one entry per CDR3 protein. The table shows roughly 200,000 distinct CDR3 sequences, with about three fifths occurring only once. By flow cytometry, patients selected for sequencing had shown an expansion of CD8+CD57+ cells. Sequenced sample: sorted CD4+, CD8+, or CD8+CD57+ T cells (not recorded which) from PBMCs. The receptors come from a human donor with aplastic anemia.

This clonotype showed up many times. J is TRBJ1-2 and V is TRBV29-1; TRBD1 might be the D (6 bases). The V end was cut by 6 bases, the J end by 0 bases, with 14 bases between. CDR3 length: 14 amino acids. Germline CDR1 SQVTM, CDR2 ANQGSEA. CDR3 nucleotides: TGCAGCGTGCAACAGGGCTTCTCTAACTATGGCTACACCTTC. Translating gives CSVQQGFSNYGYTF.

DNA of the CDR3: TGTGCCACCAGTGATTCTAGCAGGGACAATGAGCAGTTCTTC. It is translated as CATSDSSRDNEQFF. V gene TRBV24-1 combines with J gene TRBJ2-1, with D perhaps given as TRBD1 or TRBD2 (5 bases each). The CDR3 totals 14 residues. Germline V gives CDR1 KGHDR, CDR2 SFDVKD. The V end lost 2 bases, the J end lost 5 bases, and 9 bases lay between the germline ends.

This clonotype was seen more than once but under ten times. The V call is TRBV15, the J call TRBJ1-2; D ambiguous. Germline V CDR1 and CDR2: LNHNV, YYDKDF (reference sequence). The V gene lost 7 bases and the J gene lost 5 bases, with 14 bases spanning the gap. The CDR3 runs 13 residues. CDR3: CATTGGEDYGYTF. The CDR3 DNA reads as TGTGCCACCACAGGTGGGGAGGATTATGGCTACACCTTC.

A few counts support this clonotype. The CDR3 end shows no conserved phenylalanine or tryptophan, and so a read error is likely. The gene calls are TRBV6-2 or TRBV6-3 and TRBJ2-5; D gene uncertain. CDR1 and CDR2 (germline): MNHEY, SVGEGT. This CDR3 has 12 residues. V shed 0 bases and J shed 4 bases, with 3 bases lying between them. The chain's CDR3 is CASSYSRETQYL. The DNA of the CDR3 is TGTGCCAGCAGTTACTCGCGAGAGACCCAGTACCTC.

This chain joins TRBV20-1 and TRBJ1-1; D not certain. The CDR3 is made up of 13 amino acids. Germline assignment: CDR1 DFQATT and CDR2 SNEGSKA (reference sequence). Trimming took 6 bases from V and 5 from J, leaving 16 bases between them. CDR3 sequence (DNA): TGCAGTGCGACGGGAGGGAAGGCAACTGAAGCTTTCTTT. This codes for CSATGGKATEAFF.

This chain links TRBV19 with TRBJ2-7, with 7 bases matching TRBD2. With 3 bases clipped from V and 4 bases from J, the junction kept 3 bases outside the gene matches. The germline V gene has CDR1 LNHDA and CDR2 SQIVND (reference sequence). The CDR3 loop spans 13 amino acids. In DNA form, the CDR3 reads TGTGCCAGTAGTATGGGAGGGAAGTACGAGCAGTACTTC. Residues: CASSMGGKYEQYF.

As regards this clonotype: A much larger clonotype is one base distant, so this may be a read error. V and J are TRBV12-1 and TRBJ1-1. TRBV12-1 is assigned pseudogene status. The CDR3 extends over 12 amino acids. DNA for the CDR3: TGTGCCAGCAGCTTTGAGAGGTGTGAAGCTTTCTTT. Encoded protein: CASSFERCEAFF.

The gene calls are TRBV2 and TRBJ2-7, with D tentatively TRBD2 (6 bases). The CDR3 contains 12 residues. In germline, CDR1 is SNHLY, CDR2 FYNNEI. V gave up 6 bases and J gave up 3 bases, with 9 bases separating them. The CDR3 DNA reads TGTGCCAGCAGCGGGGGAGACTACGAGCAGTACTTC. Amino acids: CASSGGDYEQYF.

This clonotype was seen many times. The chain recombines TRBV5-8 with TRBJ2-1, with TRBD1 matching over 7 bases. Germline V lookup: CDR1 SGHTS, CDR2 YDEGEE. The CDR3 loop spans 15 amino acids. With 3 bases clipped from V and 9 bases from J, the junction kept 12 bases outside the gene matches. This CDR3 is CASSSSGDSNSEQFF. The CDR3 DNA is TGTGCCAGCAGCTCCTCCGGGGACAGCAACAGTGAGCAGTTCTTC.

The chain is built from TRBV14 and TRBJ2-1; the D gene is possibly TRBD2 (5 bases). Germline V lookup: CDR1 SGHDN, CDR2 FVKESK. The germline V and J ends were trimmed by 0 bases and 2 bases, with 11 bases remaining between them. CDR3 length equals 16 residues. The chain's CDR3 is CASSQDRGSTYNEQFF. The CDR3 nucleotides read TGTGCCAGCAGCCAAGATCGTGGGAGTACCTACAATGAGCAGTTCTTC. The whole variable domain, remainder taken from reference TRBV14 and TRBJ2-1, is EAGVTQFPSHSVIEKGQTVTLRCDPISGHDNLYWYRRVMGKEIKFLLHFVKESKQDESGMPNNRFLAERTGGTYSTLKVQPAELEDSGVYFCASSQDRGSTYNEQFFGPGTRLTVL.

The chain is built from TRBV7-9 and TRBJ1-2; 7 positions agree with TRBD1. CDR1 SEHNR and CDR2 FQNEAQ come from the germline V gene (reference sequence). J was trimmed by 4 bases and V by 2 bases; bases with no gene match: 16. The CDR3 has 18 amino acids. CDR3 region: CASSLYVLGQRETYGYTF. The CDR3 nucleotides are TGTGCCAGCAGCTTATACGTGCTGGGACAGAGGGAAACCTATGGCTACACCTTC.

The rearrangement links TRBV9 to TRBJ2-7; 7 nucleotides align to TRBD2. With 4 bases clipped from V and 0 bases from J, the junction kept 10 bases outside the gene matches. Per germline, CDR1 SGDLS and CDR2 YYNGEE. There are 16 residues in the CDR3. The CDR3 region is CASSISGTESSYEQYF. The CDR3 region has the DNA TGTGCCAGCAGCATCAGCGGGACCGAGAGCTCCTACGAGCAGTACTTC.

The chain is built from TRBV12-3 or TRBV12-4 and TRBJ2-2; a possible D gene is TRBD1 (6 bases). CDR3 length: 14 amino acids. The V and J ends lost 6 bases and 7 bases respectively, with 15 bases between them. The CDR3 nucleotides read TGTGCCAGCAGCTCAAGACAGGAGCGCGGGGAGCTGTTTTTT. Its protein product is CASSSRQERGELFF.

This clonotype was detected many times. The CDR3 region is CASSEWGTNTEAFF. DNA of the CDR3: TGTGCCAGCAGTGAATGGGGGACGAACACTGAAGCTTTCTTT. The chain carries TRBV6-1 and TRBJ1-1; TRBD1 is a possible D gene (5 bases). There are 14 residues in the CDR3. The V end lost 2 bases, the J end lost 1 base, and 8 bases lay between the germline ends. Germline V gene sequence: CDR1 MNHNS, CDR2 SASEGT.

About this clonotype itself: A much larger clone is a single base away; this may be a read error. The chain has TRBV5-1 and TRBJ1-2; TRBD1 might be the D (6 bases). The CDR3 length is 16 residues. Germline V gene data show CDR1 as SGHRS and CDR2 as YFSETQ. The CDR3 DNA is TGCGTCAGCAGCTTGGGAGCGGCAGGGGATTATTATGGCTACACCTTC. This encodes CVSSLGAAGDYYGYTF.

This chain's CDR3 is CATSDADRAGEQYF. In DNA form, the CDR3 reads TGTGCCACCAGTGATGCTGACAGGGCCGGAGAGCAGTACTTC. This chain joins TRBV24-1 and TRBJ2-7, with 7 bases that match TRBD1. This CDR3 spans 14 amino acids. In germline, CDR1 is KGHDR, CDR2 SFDVKD. Trimming took 3 bases from V and 7 from J; bases not matched to a gene: 8.

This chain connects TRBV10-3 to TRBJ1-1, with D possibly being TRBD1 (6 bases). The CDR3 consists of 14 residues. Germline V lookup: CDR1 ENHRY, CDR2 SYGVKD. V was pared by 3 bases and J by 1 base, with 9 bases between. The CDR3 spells CAISDRGRNTEAFF. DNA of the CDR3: TGTGCCATCAGTGATAGGGGGAGGAACACTGAAGCTTTCTTT.

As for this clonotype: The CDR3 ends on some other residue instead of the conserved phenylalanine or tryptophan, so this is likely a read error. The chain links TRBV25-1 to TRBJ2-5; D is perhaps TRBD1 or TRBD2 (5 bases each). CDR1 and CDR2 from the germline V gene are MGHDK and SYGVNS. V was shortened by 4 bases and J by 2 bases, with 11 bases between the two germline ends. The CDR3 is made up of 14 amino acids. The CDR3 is CASSGDGEQETQYS. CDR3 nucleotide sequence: TGTGCCAGCAGTGGGGACGGGGAGCAAGAGACCCAGTACTCC.

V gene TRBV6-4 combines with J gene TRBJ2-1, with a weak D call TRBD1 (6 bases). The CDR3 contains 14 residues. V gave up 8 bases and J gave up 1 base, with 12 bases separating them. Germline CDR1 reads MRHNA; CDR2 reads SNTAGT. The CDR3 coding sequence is TGTGCCAGCCAGGACAGAAGTTCCTACAATGAGCAGTTCTTC. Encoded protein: CASQDRSSYNEQFF.

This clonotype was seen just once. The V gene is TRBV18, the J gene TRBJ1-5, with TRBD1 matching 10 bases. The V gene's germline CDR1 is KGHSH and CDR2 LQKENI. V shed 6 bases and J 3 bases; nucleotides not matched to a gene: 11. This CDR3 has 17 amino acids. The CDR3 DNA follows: TGTGCCAGCTCCCCCGGGACAGGGGCGGGGATCAATCAGCCCCAGCATTTT. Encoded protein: CASSPGTGAGINQPQHF.

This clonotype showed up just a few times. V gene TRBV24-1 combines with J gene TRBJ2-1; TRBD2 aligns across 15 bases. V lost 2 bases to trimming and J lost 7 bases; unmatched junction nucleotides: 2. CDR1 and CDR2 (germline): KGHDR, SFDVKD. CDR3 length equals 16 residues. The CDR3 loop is CATSDYGTSGRNEQFF. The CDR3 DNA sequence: TGTGCCACCAGTGATTACGGGACTAGCGGGAGGAATGAGCAGTTCTTC.

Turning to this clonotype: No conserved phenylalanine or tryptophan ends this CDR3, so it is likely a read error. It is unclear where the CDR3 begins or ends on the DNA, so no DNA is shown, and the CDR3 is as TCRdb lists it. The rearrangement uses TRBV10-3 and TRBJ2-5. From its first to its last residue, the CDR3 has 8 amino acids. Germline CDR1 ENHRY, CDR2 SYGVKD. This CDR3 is CAISGAHT.

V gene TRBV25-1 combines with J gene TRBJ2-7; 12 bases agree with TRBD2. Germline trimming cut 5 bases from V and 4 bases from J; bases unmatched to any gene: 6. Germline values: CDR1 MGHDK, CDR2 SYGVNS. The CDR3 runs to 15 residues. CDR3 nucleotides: TGTGCCAGCAGTCTAGCGGGGGGGAGACTTTACGAGCAGTACTTC. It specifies CASSLAGGRLYEQYF.